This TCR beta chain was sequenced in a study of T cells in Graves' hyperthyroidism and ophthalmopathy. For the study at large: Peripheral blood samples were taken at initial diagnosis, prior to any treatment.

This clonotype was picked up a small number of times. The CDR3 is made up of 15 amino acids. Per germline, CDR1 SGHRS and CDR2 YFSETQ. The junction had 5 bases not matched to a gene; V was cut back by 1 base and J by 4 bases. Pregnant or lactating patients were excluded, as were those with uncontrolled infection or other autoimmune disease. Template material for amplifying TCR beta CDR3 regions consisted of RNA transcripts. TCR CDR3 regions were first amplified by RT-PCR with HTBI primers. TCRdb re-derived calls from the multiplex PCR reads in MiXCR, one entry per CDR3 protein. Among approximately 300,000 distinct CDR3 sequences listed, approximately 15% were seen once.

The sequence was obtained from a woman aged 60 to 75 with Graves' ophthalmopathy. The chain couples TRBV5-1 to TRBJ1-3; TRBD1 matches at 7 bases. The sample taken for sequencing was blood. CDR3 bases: TGCGCCAGCAGCTTGTACGGGACAGAGGGAAACACCATATATTTT. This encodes CASSLYGTEGNTIYF.